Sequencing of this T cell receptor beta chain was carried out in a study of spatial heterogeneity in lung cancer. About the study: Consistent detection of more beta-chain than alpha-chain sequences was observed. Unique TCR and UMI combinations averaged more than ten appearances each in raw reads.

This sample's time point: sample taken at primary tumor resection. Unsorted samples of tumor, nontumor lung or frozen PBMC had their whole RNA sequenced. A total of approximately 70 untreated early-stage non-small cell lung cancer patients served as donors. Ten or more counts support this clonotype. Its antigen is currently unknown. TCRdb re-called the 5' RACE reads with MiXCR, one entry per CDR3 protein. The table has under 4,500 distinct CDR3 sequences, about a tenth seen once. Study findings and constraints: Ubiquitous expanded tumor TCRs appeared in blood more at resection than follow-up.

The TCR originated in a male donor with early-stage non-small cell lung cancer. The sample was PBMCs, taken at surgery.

CDR3: CSARAPSGGGSEQFF. For the CDR3, the DNA is TGCAGTGCTCGCGCCCCTAGCGGGGGAGGGAGTGAGCAGTTCTTC. The chain carries TRBV20-1 and TRBJ2-1, with 10 bases fitting TRBD2. From germline, CDR1 is DFQATT and CDR2 SNEGSKA (reference sequence). The CDR3 extends over 15 amino acids. V was pared by 5 bases and J by 9 bases, with 13 bases of the junction left unmatched.